The clone carrying this T cell receptor beta chain came up many times. The antigen is not known. Template-switch 5'RACE cDNA synthesis added a 10-nucleotide unique molecular identifier. From 15-18 subjects, over 180 million TCR-beta sequences were obtained in each sequencing run. MiXCR, run by TCRdb on the 5' RACE reads, gives a single entry per CDR3 protein. The sample lists roughly 36,000 distinct CDR3 sequences, around 7.2% occurring once. Sorted libraries used approximately 980,000 CD4+ or CD8+ T cells. The CDR3 runs to 14 residues. Looked up from germline, CDR1 is SEHNR and CDR2 is FQNEAQ (reference sequence). V was clipped by 6 bases and J by 0 bases, with 10 bases between them. This specimen belongs to a study of neurological immune-mediated disorders. Points from the study as a whole: The most TCR clonal expansion was seen in HTLV-1-associated myelopathy, whereas the least was seen in multiple sclerosis, below the level in healthy controls.

The chain has TRBV7-9 and TRBJ2-3, with D uncertain. Material: CD4+ T cells from blood. The sequence came from a man in his fifties in good health. CDR3 sequence: CASRGRVSTDTQYF. The CDR3 DNA follows: TGTGCCAGCAGAGGTAGGGTCAGCACAGATACGCAGTATTTT. The full variable domain, its missing parts supplied by reference TRBV7-9 and TRBJ2-3, is DTGVSQNPRHKITKRGQNVTFRCDPISEHNRLYWYRQTLGQGPEFLTYFQNEAQLEKSRLLSDRFSAERPKGSFSTLEIQRTEQGDSAMYLCASRGRVSTDTQYFGPGTRLTVL.